The 8 T cell receptor beta chains presented below share a single source sample, sequenced in a study of T cell responses to AZD1222 COVID-19 vaccine. Assay: immunoSEQ multiplex PCR; the TCRdb copy retains only in-frame clones and omits some. Of about 140,000 clones detected, about 93% appear once; the ten largest clones hold more than 8.5%. The specimen was peripheral blood, collected on day 0 of AZD1222 vaccination. The receptors were gathered from an adult in good health.

The chain links TRBV12-3 or TRBV12-4 to TRBJ1-3; D call uncertain. The germline V and J ends were trimmed by 5 bases and 0 bases, with 5 bases remaining between them. CDR3 length: 13 amino acids. CDR3 residues: CASSQVSGNTIYF. Here the CDR3 DNA reads TGTGCCAGCAGTCAGGTCTCTGGAAACACCATATATTTT.

V gene TRBV2 combines with J gene TRBJ2-1, with TRBD1 matching 10 bases. This CDR3 region has 12 residues. Germline CDR1 is SNHLY and CDR2 is FYNNEI. Germline trimming cut 6 bases from V and 8 bases from J; bases unmatched to any gene: 1. The CDR3 is CASRTGGHEQFF. Written as DNA, the CDR3 is TGTGCCAGCAGGACAGGGGGCCATGAGCAGTTCTTC.

The chain combines TRBV6-2 or TRBV6-3 with TRBJ1-1; possibly TRBD1 for D (6 bases). The CDR3 sequence is 14 residues long. Trimming shortened V by 0 bases and J by 6 bases, and 11 bases separated the two germline ends. Germline loops: CDR1 MNHEY, CDR2 SVGEGT. In DNA, the CDR3 is TGTGCCAGCAGTTACTCTGGGGGCGCGGCTGAAGCTTTCTTT. It is translated as CASSYSGGAAEAFF.

The V gene is TRBV4-3, the J gene TRBJ1-1, with D unresolved. The germline gives CDR1 LGHNA, CDR2 YSLEER. The V end lost 0 bases, the J end lost 8 bases, and 13 bases lay between the germline ends. CDR3 length: 14 amino acids. CDR3 region: CASSQDLPGEEAFF. The CDR3 bases are TGCGCCAGCAGCCAAGATCTCCCGGGCGAAGAAGCTTTCTTT.

The chain recombines TRBV18 with TRBJ1-1; D might be TRBD1 (5 bases). V was shortened by 6 bases and J by 6 bases, with 20 bases between the two germline ends. The CDR3 loop spans 15 amino acids. Germline V gives CDR1 KGHSH, CDR2 LQKENI. CDR3 sequence reads: CASSPLEQVESEAFF. The DNA of the CDR3 is TGTGCCAGCTCTCCTTTGGAACAGGTAGAATCTGAAGCTTTCTTT.

In its sample, this clone was seen a few times. The chain links TRBV4-1 to TRBJ1-2, with TRBD1 as a possible D gene (6 bases). This CDR3 has 16 amino acids. Germline V gene data show CDR1 as MGHRA and CDR2 as YSYEKL. V shed 2 bases and J shed 2 bases, with 15 bases lying between them. CDR3: CASSQQMDRANYGYTF. Here the CDR3 DNA reads TGCGCCAGCAGCCAACAAATGGACAGAGCCAACTATGGCTACACCTTC.

V gene TRBV7-2 combines with J gene TRBJ1-5, with 11 bases fitting TRBD1. Germline assignment: CDR1 SGHTA and CDR2 FQGNSA. The CDR3 consists of 14 residues. V gave up 5 bases and J gave up 8 bases; unmatched junction bases: 5. In nucleotides, the CDR3 is TGTGCCAGCAGCGTCGGACAGGGGGCTGAGCCCCAGCATTTT. Its translation: CASSVGQGAEPQHF.

This clone appeared a few times. The chain couples TRBV6-4 to TRBJ2-2; D remains unclear. Trimming shortened V by 0 bases and J by 5 bases, and 4 bases separated the two germline ends. The germline CDR1 and CDR2 sequences are MRHNA and SNTAGT. This CDR3 is 13 amino acids long. CDR3 amino acids: CASSDSFTGELFF. CDR3 coding DNA: TGTGCCAGCAGTGACTCGTTTACCGGGGAGCTGTTTTTT.